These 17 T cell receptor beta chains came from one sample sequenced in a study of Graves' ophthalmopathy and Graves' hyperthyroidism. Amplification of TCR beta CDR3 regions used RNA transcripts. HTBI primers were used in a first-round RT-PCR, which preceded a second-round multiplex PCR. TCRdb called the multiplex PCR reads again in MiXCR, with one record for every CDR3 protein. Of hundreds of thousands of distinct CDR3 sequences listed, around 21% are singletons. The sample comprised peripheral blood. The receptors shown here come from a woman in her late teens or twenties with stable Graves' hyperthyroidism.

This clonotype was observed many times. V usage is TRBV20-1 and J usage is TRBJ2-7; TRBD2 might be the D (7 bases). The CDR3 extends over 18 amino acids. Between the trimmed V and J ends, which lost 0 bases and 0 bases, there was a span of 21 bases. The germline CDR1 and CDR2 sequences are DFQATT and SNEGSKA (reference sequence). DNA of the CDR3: TGCAGTGCTAGAGACCAAAAGGGCGGGGGCGGCAGCTCCTACGAGCAGTACTTC. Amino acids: CSARDQKGGGGSSYEQYF.

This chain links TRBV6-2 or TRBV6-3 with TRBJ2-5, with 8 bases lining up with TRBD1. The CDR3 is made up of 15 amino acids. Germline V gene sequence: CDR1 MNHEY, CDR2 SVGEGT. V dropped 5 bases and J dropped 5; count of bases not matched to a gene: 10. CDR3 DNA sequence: TGTGCCAGCAGTGATAGACAGGGGTTGTGGGAGACCCAGTACTTC. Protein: CASSDRQGLWETQYF.

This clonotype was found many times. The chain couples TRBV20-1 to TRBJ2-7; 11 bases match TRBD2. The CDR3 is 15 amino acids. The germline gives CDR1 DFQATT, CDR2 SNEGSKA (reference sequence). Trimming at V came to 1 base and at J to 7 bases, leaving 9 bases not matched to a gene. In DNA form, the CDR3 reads TGCAGTGCTAGAGCTTCACTAGCGGGGGAAGGAGAGCAGTACTTC. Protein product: CSARASLAGEGEQYF.

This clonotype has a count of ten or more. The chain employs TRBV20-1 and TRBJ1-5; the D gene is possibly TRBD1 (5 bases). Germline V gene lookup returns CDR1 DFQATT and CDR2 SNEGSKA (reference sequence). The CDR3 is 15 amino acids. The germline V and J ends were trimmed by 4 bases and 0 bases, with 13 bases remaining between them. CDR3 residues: CSATRGFHSNQPQHF. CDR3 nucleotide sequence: TGCAGTGCTACAAGGGGATTTCATAGCAATCAGCCCCAGCATTTT.

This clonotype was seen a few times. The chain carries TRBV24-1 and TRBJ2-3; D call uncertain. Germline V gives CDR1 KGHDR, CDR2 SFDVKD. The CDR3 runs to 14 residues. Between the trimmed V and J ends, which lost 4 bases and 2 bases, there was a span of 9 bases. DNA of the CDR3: TGTGCCACCAGTGACCCCGCGGCCACAGATACGCAGTATTTT. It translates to CATSDPAATDTQYF.

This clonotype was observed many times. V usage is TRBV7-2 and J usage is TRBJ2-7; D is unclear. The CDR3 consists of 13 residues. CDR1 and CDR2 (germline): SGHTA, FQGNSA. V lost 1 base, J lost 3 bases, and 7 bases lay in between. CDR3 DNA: TGTGCCAGCAGCTTAGAGTCCAACTACGAGCAGTACTTC. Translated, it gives CASSLESNYEQYF.

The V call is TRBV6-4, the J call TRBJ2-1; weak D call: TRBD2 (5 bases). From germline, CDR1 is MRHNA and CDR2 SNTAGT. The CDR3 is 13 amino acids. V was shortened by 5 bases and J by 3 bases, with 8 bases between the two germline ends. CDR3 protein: CASSYRDYNEQFF. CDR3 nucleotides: TGTGCCAGCAGTTACCGGGACTACAATGAGCAGTTCTTC.

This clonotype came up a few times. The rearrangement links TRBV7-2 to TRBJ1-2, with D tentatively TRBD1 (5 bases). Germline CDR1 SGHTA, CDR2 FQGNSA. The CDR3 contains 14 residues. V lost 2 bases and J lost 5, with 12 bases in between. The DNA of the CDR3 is TGTGCCAGCAGCTTATTCAGGGAGGGGTATGGCTACACCTTC. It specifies CASSLFREGYGYTF.

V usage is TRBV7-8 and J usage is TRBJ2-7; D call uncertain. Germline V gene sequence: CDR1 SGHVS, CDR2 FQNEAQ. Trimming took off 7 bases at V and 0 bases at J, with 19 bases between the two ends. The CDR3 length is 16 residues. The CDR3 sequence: CASISPRHDNSYEQYF. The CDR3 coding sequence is TGTGCCAGCATCTCCCCGAGACACGACAACTCCTACGAGCAGTACTTC. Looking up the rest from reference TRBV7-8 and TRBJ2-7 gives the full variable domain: GAGVSQSPRYKVAKRGQDVALRCDPISGHVSLFWYQQALGQGPEFLTYFQNEAQLDKSGLPSDRFFAERPEGSVSTLKIQRTQQEDSAVYLCASISPRHDNSYEQYFGPGTRLTVT.

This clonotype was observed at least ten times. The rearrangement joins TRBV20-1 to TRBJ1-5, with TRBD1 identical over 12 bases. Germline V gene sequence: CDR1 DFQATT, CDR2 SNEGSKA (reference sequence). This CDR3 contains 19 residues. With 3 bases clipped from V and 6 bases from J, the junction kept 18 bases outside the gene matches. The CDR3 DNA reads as TGCAGTGCTAGTTGGGACAGGGGGCGCGGGAGTCTCAGGGGTCAGCCCCAGCATTTT. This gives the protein CSASWDRGRGSLRGQPQHF.

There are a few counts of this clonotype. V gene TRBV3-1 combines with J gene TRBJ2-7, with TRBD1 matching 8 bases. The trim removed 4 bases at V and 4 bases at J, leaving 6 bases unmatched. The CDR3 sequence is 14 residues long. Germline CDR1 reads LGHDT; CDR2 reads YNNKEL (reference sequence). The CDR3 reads CASSPGTGEYEQYF. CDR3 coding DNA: TGTGCCAGCAGCCCCGGGACAGGCGAGTACGAGCAGTACTTC.

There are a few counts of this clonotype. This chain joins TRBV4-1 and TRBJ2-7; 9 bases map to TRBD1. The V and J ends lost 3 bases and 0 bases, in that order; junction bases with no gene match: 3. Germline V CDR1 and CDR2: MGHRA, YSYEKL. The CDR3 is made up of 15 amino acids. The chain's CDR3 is CASSHGTGSSYEQYF. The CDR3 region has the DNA TGCGCCAGCAGCCACGGGACAGGGAGCTCCTACGAGCAGTACTTC.

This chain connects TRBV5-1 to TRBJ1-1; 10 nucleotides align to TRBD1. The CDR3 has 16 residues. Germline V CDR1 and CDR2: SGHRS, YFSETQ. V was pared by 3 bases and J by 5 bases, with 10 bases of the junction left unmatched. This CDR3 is CASSWPGTGDSTEAFF. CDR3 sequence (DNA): TGCGCCAGCAGCTGGCCCGGGACAGGGGATTCGACTGAAGCTTTCTTT.

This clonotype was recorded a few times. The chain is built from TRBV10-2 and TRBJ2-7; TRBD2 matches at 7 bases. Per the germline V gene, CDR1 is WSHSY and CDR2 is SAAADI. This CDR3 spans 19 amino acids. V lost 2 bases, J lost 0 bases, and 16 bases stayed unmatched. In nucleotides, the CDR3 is TGCGCCAGCAGTGAGAAGGCTTGCGGGAGACTCTTAGGCTCCTACGAGCAGTACTTC. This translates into CASSEKACGRLLGSYEQYF.

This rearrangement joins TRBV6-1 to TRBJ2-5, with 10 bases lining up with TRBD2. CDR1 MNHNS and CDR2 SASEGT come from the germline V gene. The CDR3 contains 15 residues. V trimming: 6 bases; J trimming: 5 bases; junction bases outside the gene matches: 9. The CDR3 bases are TGTGCCAGCAGAAAAAGCGGGGGGGCCAGGGAGACCCAGTACTTC. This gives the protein CASRKSGGARETQYF.

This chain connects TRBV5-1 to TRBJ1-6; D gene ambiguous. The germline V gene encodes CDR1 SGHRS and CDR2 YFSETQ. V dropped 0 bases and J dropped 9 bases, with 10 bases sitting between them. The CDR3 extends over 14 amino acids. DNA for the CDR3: TGCGCCAGCAGCTTGGCTGGTTTTGGTTCACCCCTCCACTTT. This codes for CASSLAGFGSPLHF.

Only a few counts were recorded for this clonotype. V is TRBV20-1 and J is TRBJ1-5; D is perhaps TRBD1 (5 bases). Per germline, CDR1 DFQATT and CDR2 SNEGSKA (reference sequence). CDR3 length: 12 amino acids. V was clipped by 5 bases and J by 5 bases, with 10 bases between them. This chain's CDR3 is CSAAGGYQPQHF. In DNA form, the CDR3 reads TGCAGTGCTGCCGGGGGGTATCAGCCCCAGCATTTT.